This TCR beta chain was profiled in a study of T cells in Graves' hyperthyroidism and ophthalmopathy. Study-wide findings and caveats: Within blood appeared most thyroid clonotypes that had expanded above 0.001.

Germline V CDR1 and CDR2: SGHAT, FQNNGV. V dropped 4 bases and J dropped 5; count of bases not matched to a gene: 7. The CDR3 sequence is 16 residues long. The investigators amplified TCR beta CDR3 regions from RNA transcripts. A set of HTBI primers served as the primers for a first-round RT-PCR of the TCR CDR3. MiXCR, run by TCRdb on the multiplex PCR reads, gives a single entry per CDR3 protein. The table includes over 700,000 distinct CDR3 sequences, 18% detected once. Exclusion of a patient resulted from uncontrolled infection, other autoimmune disease, pregnancy or lactation. This clonotype was recorded many times. Antigen: not known.

The V gene is TRBV11-2, the J gene TRBJ2-5, with TRBD2 matching 13 bases. Sequencing was carried out using blood. This receptor was taken from a woman aged 50 to 60 with Graves' hyperthyroidism that later progressed to Graves' ophthalmopathy. CDR3 region: CASSSTTSGGFETQYF. CDR3 bases: TGTGCCAGCAGCTCAACGACTAGCGGGGGGTTTGAGACCCAGTACTTC.